The clone carrying this TCR beta chain has only one observation. The record originates from a study of blood T cell repertoires in COVID-19. Study summary: The samples span acute and convalescent COVID-19 from the United States, Italy and Spain.

Profiling relied on immunoSEQ multiplex PCR, and the TCRdb table lists in-frame clones only, not all of them. The repertoire consists of about 190,000 clones, with 70% to 85% occurring once and the leading ten covering roughly 3%. Participants, roughly 18 to 89 years old, spanned around 25 US areas. Two consecutive negative NP/OP PCR tests, clearance, or resolved symptoms defined Cohort 3 recovery. Germline-derived CDR1 and CDR2 are SGHVS and FQNEAQ. This CDR3 region has 19 residues. V dropped 5 bases and J dropped 3 bases, with 26 bases sitting between them. The chain carries TRBV7-8 and TRBJ1-5; no definite D call. The specimen was PBMCs or T cells enriched from blood (not recorded which). This receptor was obtained from a woman between 25 and 40 years old who had recovered from COVID-19. This CDR3 is CASSQIPGRGSRSNQPQHF. The CDR3 region has the DNA TGTGCCAGCAGCCAGATACCCGGACGAGGGAGCAGGTCCAATCAGCCCCAGCATTTT.